These T cell receptor beta chains were read from a single sample in a study of shared clonotypes between healthy human individuals. Sequencing used immunoSEQ multiplex PCR; TCRdb keeps in-frame clones, though not all of them. Altogether a few hundred thousand clones are present, 87% being singletons, with the ten largest covering about 17%. Sample: memory CD8+ T cells sorted from blood. Receptors were obtained from a young man in good health. Each CDR3 is given with its conserved first and last residue. Each record gives: clone size, J gene, V gene, D gene, CDR3 protein, CDR3 DNA. The D gene is left open where the match is weak. The listing skips clone size in some rows; elsewhere it reads once, few, many or a size class.

. | TRBJ1-2 | TRBV6-5 | TRBD1 | CASSYSTGFNYGYTF | TGTGCCAGCAGTTACTCGACAGGGTTTAACTATGGCTACACCTTC
. | TRBJ1-3 | TRBV6-1 | . | CASSESLWTGNTIYF | TGTGCCAGCAGTGAGAGTTTGTGGACTGGAAACACCATATATTTT
. | TRBJ2-1 | TRBV28 | . | CASSFIVISHEQFF | TGTGCCAGCAGTTTTATAGTAATCAGCCATGAGCAGTTCTTC
. | TRBJ1-4 | TRBV7-9 | . | CASSLPTGGREKLFF | TGTGCCAGCAGCCTACCTACGGGGGGAAGAGAAAAACTGTTTTTT
once | TRBJ2-5 | TRBV19 | . | CATRRAGVETQYF | TGTGCCACCCGCCGGGCGGGCGTTGAGACCCAGTACTTC
. | TRBJ1-1 | TRBV27 | . | CASSFSGGNTEAFF | TGTGCCAGCAGTTTTTCAGGAGGAAACACTGAAGCTTTCTTT
. | TRBJ2-5 | TRBV27 | . | CASRRLGVTETQYF | TGTGCCAGCAGGCGACTCGGTGTTACGGAGACCCAGTACTTC
. | TRBJ2-7 | TRBV11-2 | . | CASSFRGVYEQYF | TGTGCCAGCAGCTTCAGGGGGGTGTACGAGCAGTACTTC
. | TRBJ2-5 | TRBV2 | . | CASSEGPYQETQYF | TGTGCCAGCAGTGAAGGCCCGTACCAAGAGACCCAGTACTTC
. | TRBJ2-1 | TRBV9 | . | CASSVRFSLGVDEQFF | TGTGCCAGCAGCGTACGCTTCAGCCTAGGTGTGGATGAGCAGTTCTTC
. | TRBJ2-1 | TRBV6-6 | TRBD2 | CASSPAGGGGEQFF | TGTGCCAGCAGTCCAGCGGGAGGAGGTGGCGAGCAGTTCTTC
. | TRBJ2-7 | TRBV11-3 | . | CASSLEGRDEQYF | TGTGCCAGCAGCTTAGAGGGGCGCGACGAGCAGTACTTC
. | TRBJ2-7 | TRBV4-3 | TRBD1 | CASSQSRTGAYEQYF | TGCGCCAGCAGCCAATCCCGGACAGGGGCCTACGAGCAGTACTTC
. | TRBJ2-7 | TRBV5-6 | . | CASSAGDYEQYF | TGTGCCAGCAGCGCCGGGGACTACGAGCAGTACTTC
. | TRBJ1-2 | TRBV6-6 | . | CASGGNGLFINYGYTF | TGTGCCAGCGGAGGGAATGGACTCTTTATAAACTATGGCTACACCTTC
. | TRBJ2-7 | TRBV9 | . | CASSASPGAYEQYF | TGTGCCAGCAGCGCCTCCCCGGGGGCCTACGAGCAGTACTTC
. | TRBJ2-1 | TRBV5-4 | TRBD2 | CASSTTSGPEQFF | TGTGCCAGCAGCACAACTAGCGGGCCCGAGCAGTTCTTC
. | TRBJ2-1 | TRBV19 | . | CASRDLRDGDNEQFF | TGTGCCAGTAGGGATTTACGGGACGGGGACAATGAGCAGTTCTTC
. | TRBJ2-5 | TRBV7-6 | TRBD2 | CASSFLAGGRETQYF | TGTGCCAGCAGCTTCCTAGCGGGGGGACGGGAGACCCAGTACTTC
. | TRBJ2-4 | TRBV4-1 | TRBD1 | CASSQAGQGGAKNIQYF | TGCGCCAGCAGCCAAGCGGGACAGGGGGGAGCCAAAAACATTCAGTACTTC
. | TRBJ2-7 | TRBV14 | TRBD1 | CASSWGTGGYEQYF | TGTGCCAGCTCCTGGGGGACAGGGGGTTACGAGCAGTACTTC
. | TRBJ1-6 | TRBV10-2 | . | CASSAGDNSPLHF | TGCGCCAGCAGTGCAGGGGATAATTCACCCCTCCACTTT
. | TRBJ2-3 | TRBV13 | TRBD1 | CASSLYSQGGTDTQYF | TGTGCCAGCAGCTTATATTCGCAGGGGGGCACAGATACGCAGTATTTT
. | TRBJ2-5 | TRBV2 | . | CASTSGTRVPQETQYF | TGTGCCAGCACCTCCGGGACACGAGTACCCCAAGAGACCCAGTACTTC
. | TRBJ2-1 | TRBV6-5 | TRBD2 | CASSYLTSGGAYEQFF | TGTGCCAGCAGTTACCTCACTAGCGGGGGGGCCTATGAGCAGTTCTTC
once | TRBJ2-7 | TRBV27 | . | CASSFYGVSSYEQYF | TGTGCCAGCAGTTTTTACGGGGTGAGCTCCTACGAGCAGTACTTC
once | TRBJ1-1 | TRBV29-1 | TRBD1 | CSDRTGRNTEAFF | TGCAGCGATAGGACAGGGAGGAACACTGAAGCTTTCTTT
. | TRBJ1-2 | TRBV28 | . | CASKFGGFYTF | TGTGCCAGCAAGTTTGGGGGGTTCTACACCTTC
. | TRBJ1-3 | TRBV5-5 | . | CASSLTRWNSGNTIYF | TGTGCCAGCAGCCTCACGCGGTGGAACTCTGGAAACACCATATATTTT
. | TRBJ1-2 | TRBV28 | . | CASSSDYGYTF | TGTGCCAGCAGTTCGGACTATGGCTACACCTTC
. | TRBJ1-1 | TRBV4-1 | . | CASSQETGTTEAFF | TGCGCCAGCAGCCAAGAGACGGGGACCACTGAAGCTTTCTTT
. | TRBJ2-3 | TRBV19 | . | CASSLGTFPTDTQYF | TGTGCCAGTAGCCTCGGGACCTTTCCCACAGATACGCAGTATTTT
. | TRBJ2-7 | TRBV2 | . | CASSDGTGQYF | TGTGCCAGCAGTGATGGTACAGGGCAGTACTTC
. | TRBJ1-1 | TRBV11-2 | . | CASSSFLGGNTEAFF | TGTGCCAGCAGTTCCTTTTTGGGCGGGAACACTGAAGCTTTCTTT
. | TRBJ1-4 | TRBV28 | . | CASSLLGPTNEKLFF | TGTGCCAGCAGTTTACTGGGGCCCACTAATGAAAAACTGTTTTTT
. | TRBJ2-2 | TRBV9 | . | CASSVGGGELFF | TGTGCCAGCAGCGTAGGGGGCGGGGAGCTGTTTTTT
. | TRBJ1-1 | TRBV7-6 | . | CASSLSRVTYSEAFF | TGTGCCAGCAGCCTTTCCCGGGTGACCTACTCTGAAGCTTTCTTT